Reported below is one TCR beta chain. As processed by the authors: Using reference gene primer amplification, nucleated cell counts were estimated. Using immunoSEQ multiplex PCR, the repertoire was profiled, and TCRdb retains in-frame clones only, with some absent. V and J calls and clone size are those listed in that table; D and trimming were worked out from the DNA. The data show about 230,000 clones, 83% seen once. The V and J ends lost 6 bases and 4 bases, in that order; junction bases with no gene match: 6. CDR3 size: 15 residues. Germline loops: CDR1 LNHDA, CDR2 SQIVND (reference sequence). The sample belongs to a study of blood T cell repertoires in COVID-19. Study-level information: Samples taken during acute and convalescent COVID-19 were collected in the United States, Italy and Spain. PBMCs, B-cell-depleted T cells, or T cells were the source of the cDNA or gDNA that made up the material.

The receptor's source is a woman in her forties or fifties with acute or convalescent COVID-19. The V gene is TRBV19, the J gene TRBJ2-3, with 11 bases fitting TRBD2. The sample comprised peripheral blood. The CDR3 DNA reads TGTGCCAGTAGCGCCCCGGGACTAGCGGCAGATACGCAGTATTTT. Translating gives CASSAPGLAADTQYF.